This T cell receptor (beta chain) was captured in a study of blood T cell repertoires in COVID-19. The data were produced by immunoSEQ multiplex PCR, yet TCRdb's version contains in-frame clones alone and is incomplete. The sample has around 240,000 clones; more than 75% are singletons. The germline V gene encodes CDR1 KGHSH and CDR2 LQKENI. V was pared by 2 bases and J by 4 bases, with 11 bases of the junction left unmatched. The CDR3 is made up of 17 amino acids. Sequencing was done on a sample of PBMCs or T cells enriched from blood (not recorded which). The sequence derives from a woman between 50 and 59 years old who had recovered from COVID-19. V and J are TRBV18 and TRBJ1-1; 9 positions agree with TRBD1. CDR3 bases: TGTGCCAGCTCACCAACCACGGGGGGGACAGGGTTCACTGAAGCTTTCTTT. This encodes CASSPTTGGTGFTEAFF.